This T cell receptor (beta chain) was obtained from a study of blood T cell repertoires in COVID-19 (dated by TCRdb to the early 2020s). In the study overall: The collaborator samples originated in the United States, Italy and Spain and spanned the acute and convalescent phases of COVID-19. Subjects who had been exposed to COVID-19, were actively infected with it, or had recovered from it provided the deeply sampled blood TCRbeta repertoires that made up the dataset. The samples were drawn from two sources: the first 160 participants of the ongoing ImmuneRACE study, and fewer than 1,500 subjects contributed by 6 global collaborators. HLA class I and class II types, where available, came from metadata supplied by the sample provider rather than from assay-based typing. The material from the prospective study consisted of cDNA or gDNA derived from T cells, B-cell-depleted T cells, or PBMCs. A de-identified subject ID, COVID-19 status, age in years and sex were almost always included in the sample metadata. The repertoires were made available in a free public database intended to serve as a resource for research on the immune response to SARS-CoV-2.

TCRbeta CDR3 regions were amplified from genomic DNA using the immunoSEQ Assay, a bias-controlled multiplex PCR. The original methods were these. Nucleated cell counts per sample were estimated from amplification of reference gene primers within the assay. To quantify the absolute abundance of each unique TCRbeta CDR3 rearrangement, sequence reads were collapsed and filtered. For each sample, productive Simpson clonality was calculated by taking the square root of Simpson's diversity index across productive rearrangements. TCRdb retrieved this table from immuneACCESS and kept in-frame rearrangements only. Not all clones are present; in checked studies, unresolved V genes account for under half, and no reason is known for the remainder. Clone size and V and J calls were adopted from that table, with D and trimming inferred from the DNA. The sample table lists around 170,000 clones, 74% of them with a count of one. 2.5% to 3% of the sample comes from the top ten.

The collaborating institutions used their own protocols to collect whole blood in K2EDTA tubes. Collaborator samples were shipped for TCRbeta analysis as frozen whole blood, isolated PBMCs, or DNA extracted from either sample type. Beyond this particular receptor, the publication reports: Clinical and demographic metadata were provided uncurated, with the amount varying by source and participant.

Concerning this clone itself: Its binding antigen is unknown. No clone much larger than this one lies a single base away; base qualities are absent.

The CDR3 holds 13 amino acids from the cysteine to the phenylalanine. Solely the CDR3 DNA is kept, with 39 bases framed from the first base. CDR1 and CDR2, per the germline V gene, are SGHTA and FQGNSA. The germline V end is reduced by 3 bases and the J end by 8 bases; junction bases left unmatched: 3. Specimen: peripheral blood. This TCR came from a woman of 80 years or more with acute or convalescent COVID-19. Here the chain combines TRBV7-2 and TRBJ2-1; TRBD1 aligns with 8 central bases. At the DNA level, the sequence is TGTGCCAGCAGCTTGTCGGGACAGGATGAGCAGTTCTTC. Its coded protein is CASSLSGQDEQFF.